Below, 22 T cell receptor beta chains from the same sample are listed, as sequenced in a study of monozygotic twins with inflammatory bowel disease. TCRdb re-called the 5' RACE reads, yielding one record per CDR3 amino acid sequence without DNA. The sample table includes about 110,000 distinct CDR3 sequences. What was sequenced was blood. The receptors stem from a human donor with ulcerative colitis or Crohn's disease, or a healthy co-twin of an affected twin (not recorded which).

The chain links TRBV20-1 to TRBJ1-1. Germline V gene sequence: CDR1 DFQATT, CDR2 SNEGSKA (reference sequence). The CDR3 covers 13 residues. Here the CDR3 reads CSAPRRVNTEAFF.

The chain uses TRBV20-1 and TRBJ2-3; the TCRdb D gene call, TRBD2, has no DNA to confirm it. The CDR3 sequence is 18 residues long. The V gene's germline CDR1 is DFQATT and CDR2 SNEGSKA (reference sequence). The CDR3 reads CSAGPITSGERGTDTQYF.

V gene TRBV3-1 combines with J gene TRBJ1-2. Germline lookup yields CDR1 LGHDT and CDR2 YNNKEL (reference sequence). CDR3 length: 12 residues. The CDR3 sequence: CASSQGQHGYTF.

This chain uses TRBV20-1 with TRBJ1-1. CDR3 length: 14 residues. The germline V gene encodes CDR1 DFQATT and CDR2 SNEGSKA (reference sequence). The CDR3 spells CSATSGGVNTEAFF.

The J gene is TRBJ1-2, the V gene TRBV5-1; lacking DNA, the TRBD1 call made by TCRdb goes unchecked. Germline V gene lookup returns CDR1 SGHRS and CDR2 YFSETQ. This CDR3 has 16 amino acids. The CDR3 spells CASSLSAPNSEYGYTF.

This rearrangement joins TRBV29-1 to TRBJ2-7; TCRdb reports TRBD1, a call that lacks DNA to check it against. Germline lookup yields CDR1 SQVTM and CDR2 ANQGSEA. The CDR3 consists of 12 residues. CDR3 sequence: CSAGGQGGEQYF.

The chain combines TRBV6-2 or TRBV6-3 with TRBJ2-1; TCRdb lists TRBD1, though no DNA is available to test this call. Germline values: CDR1 MNHEY, CDR2 SVGEGT. This CDR3 region has 16 residues. The chain's CDR3 is CASSYLPRESYNEQFF.

V is TRBV9 and J is TRBJ1-3; TCRdb calls TRBD1, which cannot be checked without DNA. CDR1 and CDR2 (germline): SGDLS, YYNGEE. This CDR3 is 17 amino acids long. CDR3 amino acids: CASSAVGTTYTGNTIYF.

The genes are TRBV12-3 or TRBV12-4 and TRBJ1-5. There are 15 residues in the CDR3. CDR3 sequence: CASSLGGESNQPQHF.

V gene TRBV4-1 combines with J gene TRBJ2-2; TCRdb gives TRBD1 as the D gene, but with no DNA this cannot be confirmed. Germline assignment: CDR1 MGHRA and CDR2 YSYEKL. The CDR3 has 18 residues. The CDR3 protein is CASSQDLQARVATGELFF.

The genes are TRBV12-3 or TRBV12-4 and TRBJ1-2; lacking DNA, the TRBD1 call made by TCRdb goes unchecked. This CDR3 is built from 13 residues. The CDR3: CASSSDRTYGYTF.

This rearrangement joins TRBV7-2 to TRBJ2-5; there is no DNA to check the TCRdb D call of TRBD1. The germline V gene has CDR1 SGHTA and CDR2 FQGNSA. This CDR3 comprises 15 residues. The CDR3 is CASSLGWGERETQYF.

The rearrangement links TRBV27 to TRBJ2-7; the D call from TCRdb, TRBD2, cannot be confirmed without DNA. Germline assignment: CDR1 MNHEY and CDR2 SMNVEV (reference sequence). This CDR3 region has 15 residues. Here the CDR3 reads CASSSTGTRSYEQYF.

The chain joins TRBV7-6 to TRBJ2-1. Germline values: CDR1 SGHVS, CDR2 FNYEAQ. The CDR3 sequence is 15 residues long. The CDR3 spells CASSRSGRGYNEQFF.

The gene calls are TRBV20-1 and TRBJ2-1; TCRdb indicates TRBD2, and absent DNA this call remains unverified. The germline CDR1 and CDR2 sequences are DFQATT and SNEGSKA (reference sequence). The CDR3 spans 14 residues. The CDR3 spells CSATGGLQANEQFF.

This chain joins TRBV5-4 and TRBJ2-2; the TCRdb call, TRBD1, lacks DNA for checking. The germline gives CDR1 SGHNT, CDR2 YYREEE (reference sequence). The CDR3 spans 16 residues. This CDR3 is CASSSGQGHLGGELFF.

CDR3: CASSATGLYNEQFF. J is TRBJ2-1 and V is TRBV7-3. The V gene's germline CDR1 is SGHTA and CDR2 FQGTGA. CDR3 length: 14 residues.

This chain joins TRBV2 and TRBJ2-7; TCRdb selects TRBD1, and the lack of DNA leaves this call unchecked. CDR1 SNHLY and CDR2 FYNNEI come from the germline V gene. The CDR3 spans 12 residues. The CDR3 sequence: CASNWWLDRVFF.

The chain is built from TRBV28 and TRBJ1-3. CDR1 and CDR2 (germline): MDHEN, SYDVKM. The CDR3 consists of 15 residues. This CDR3 is CASSLQGGLGNTIYF.

This chain connects TRBV5-1 to TRBJ1-2; as DNA is missing, the TRBD1 call by TCRdb cannot be tested. CDR1 and CDR2 (germline): SGHRS, YFSETQ. CDR3 length: 16 amino acids. The CDR3 here is CASSETGTEANYGYTF.

This chain joins TRBV6-2 or TRBV6-3 and TRBJ1-5; TCRdb's assignment of TRBD1 cannot be checked, as there is no DNA. CDR3 length: 16 residues. Germline-derived CDR1 and CDR2 are MNHEY and SVGEGT. The CDR3: CASSYARQASNQPQHF.

The chain is built from TRBV7-9 and TRBJ1-1. Germline loops: CDR1 SEHNR, CDR2 FQNEAQ (reference sequence). This CDR3 has 16 residues. CDR3 amino acids: CASSLGEVRYNTEAFF.